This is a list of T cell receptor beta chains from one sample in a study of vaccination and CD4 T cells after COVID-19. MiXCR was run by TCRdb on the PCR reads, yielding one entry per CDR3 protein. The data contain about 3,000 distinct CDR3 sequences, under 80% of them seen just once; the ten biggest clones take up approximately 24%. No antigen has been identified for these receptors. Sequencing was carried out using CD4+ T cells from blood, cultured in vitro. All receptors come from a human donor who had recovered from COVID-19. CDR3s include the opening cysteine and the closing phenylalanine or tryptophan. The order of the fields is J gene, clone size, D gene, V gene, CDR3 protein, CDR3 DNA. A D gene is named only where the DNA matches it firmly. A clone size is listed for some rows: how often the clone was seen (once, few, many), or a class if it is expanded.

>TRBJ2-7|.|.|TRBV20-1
CSARLLGRSYEQYF
TGCAGTGCCAGGCTGCTGGGCAGGAGCTACGAGCAGTACTTC
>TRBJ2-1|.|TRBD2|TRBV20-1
CSGSSGGGPSEQFF
TGCAGTGGGTCTAGCGGGGGGGGACCGAGTGAGCAGTTCTTC
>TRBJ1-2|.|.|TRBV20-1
CSADGGGYGYTF
TGCAGTGCTGACGGGGGCGGCTATGGCTACACCTTC
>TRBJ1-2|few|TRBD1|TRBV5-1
CASSLSGGQRGYTF
TGCGCCAGCAGCTTATCAGGGGGCCAAAGGGGCTACACCTTC
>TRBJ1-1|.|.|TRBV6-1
CASSFGRYTEAFF
TGTGCCAGCAGCTTTGGACGGTACACTGAAGCTTTCTTT
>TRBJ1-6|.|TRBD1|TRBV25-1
CASSGDRAAGNSPLHF
TGTGCCAGCAGTGGGGACAGGGCCGCGGGGAATTCACCCCTCCACTTT
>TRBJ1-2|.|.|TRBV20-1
CSALPGGNYGYTF
TGCAGTGCCCTACCGGGAGGAAACTATGGCTACACCTTC
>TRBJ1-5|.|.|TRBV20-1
CGAGRSSQPQHF
TGCGGTGCCGGCCGAAGTAGTCAGCCCCAGCATTTT
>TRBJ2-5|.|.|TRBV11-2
CASSSRVGSQETQYF
TGTGCCAGCAGCTCTAGGGTGGGCAGCCAAGAGACCCAGTACTTC
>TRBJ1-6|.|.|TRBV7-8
CASSRQGGPNSPLHF
TGTGCCAGCAGCCGCCAGGGCGGTCCAAATTCACCCCTCCACTTT
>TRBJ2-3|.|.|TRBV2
CASSVRGSDTQYF
TGTGCCAGCAGTGTAAGGGGTTCAGATACGCAGTATTTT
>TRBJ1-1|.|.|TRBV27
CASSLIGAYTEAFF
TGTGCCAGCAGTTTAATAGGAGCTTACACTGAAGCTTTCTTT
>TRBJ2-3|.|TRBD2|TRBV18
CASSLSRTSSTDTQYF
TGTGCCAGCTCACTCTCTAGGACTAGCTCGACAGATACGCAGTATTTT
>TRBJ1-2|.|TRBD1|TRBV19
CASRRVVGTATYGYTF
TGTGCCAGTAGGCGCGTCGTCGGGACAGCCACATATGGCTACACCTTC
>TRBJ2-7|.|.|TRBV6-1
CASSDGTPYEQYF
TGTGCCAGCAGTGACGGTACGCCCTACGAGCAGTACTTC
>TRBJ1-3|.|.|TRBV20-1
CSAKHRAAGNTIYF
TGCAGTGCTAAACACAGGGCGGCTGGAAACACCATATATTTT
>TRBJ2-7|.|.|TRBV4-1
CASSRPGPEQYF
TGCGCCAGCAGCCGCCCGGGGCCCGAGCAGTACTTC
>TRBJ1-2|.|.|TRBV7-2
CASSLGRVGGYTF
TGTGCCAGCAGCTTAGGGAGGGTGGGTGGCTACACCTTC
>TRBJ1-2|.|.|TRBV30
CAWSVGTRGYTF
TGTGCCTGGAGTGTTGGGACACGGGGCTACACCTTC
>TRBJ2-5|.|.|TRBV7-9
CASSFLGGQETQYF
TGTGCCAGCAGCTTTCTAGGGGGGCAAGAGACCCAGTACTTC
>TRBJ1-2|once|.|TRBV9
CASSVDPDGYGYTF
TGTGCCAGCAGCGTAGATCCAGACGGCTATGGCTACACCTTC
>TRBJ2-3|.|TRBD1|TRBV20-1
CSAQGQGGADTQYF
TGCAGTGCTCAAGGACAGGGTGGGGCAGATACGCAGTATTTT
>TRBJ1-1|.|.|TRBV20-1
CSARGGNTEAFF
TGCAGTGCTAGAGGAGGGAACACTGAAGCTTTCTTT
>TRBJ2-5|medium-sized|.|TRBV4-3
CASSQEGNTPPSGTQYF
TGCGCCAGCAGCCAAGAAGGGAACACTCCCCCGTCGGGGACCCAGTACTTC
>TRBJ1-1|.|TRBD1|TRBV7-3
CASSPRTGGPYEAFF
TGTGCCAGCAGCCCACGGACAGGGGGGCCTTATGAAGCTTTCTTT
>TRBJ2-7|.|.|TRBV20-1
CSAPDRTYEQYF
TGCAGTGCTCCGGACAGAACCTACGAGCAGTACTTC
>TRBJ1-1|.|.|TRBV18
CASSLGGAHTEAFF
TGTGCCAGCTCCCTGGGGGGGGCGCACACTGAAGCTTTCTTT
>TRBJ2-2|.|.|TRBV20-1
CSAEQAKGNTGELFF
TGCAGTGCTGAACAGGCTAAGGGTAACACCGGGGAGCTGTTTTTT